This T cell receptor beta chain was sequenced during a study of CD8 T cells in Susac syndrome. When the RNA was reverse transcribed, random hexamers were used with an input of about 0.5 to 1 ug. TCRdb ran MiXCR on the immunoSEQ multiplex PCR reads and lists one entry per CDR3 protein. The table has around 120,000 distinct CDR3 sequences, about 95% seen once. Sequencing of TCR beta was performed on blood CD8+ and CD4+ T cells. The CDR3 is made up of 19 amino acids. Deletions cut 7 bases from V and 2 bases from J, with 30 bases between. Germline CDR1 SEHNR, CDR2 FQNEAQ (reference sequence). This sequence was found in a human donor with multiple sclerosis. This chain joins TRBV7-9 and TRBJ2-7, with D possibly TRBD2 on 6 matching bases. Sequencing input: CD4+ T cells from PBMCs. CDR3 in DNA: TGTGCCAGCACCGCACAGGTTCAGGTTGCGGCGGGGAGAACCTACGAGCAGTACTTC. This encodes CASTAQVQVAAGRTYEQYF.